This TCR beta chain was captured in a study of a mutant IDH1 vaccine in newly diagnosed glioma. Whole-study context: Once 4-6 weeks had passed after radiotherapy alone, vaccination started, or it started with temozolomide cycles. Therapy received beforehand was radiotherapy, temozolomide, or both, with most patients given both. Study outcomes and limitations: There were vaccine-induced immune responses in more than 85% of the patients.

As for this clone: As yet, its antigen is unknown.

The protocol was immunoSEQ multiplex PCR, while the TCRdb copy is restricted to in-frame clones and leaves out a portion. Counted here are tens of thousands of clones, about four fifths occurring once; the ten biggest clones make up approximately 3.2%. Specified time point: week 35, safety follow-up. One vaccine dose held 300 ug of mutant IDH1 20-mer peptide and came with topical imiquimod. Germline loops: CDR1 SGHRS, CDR2 YFSETQ. Trimming cost V 2 bases and J 5 bases, with 26 bases left between them. The CDR3 contains 20 residues. The clonotype was recovered from a man aged 35-49 years with glioma. Some clones in this sample may be carry-over from other donors' samples. The chain recombines TRBV5-1 with TRBJ2-6; a possible D gene is TRBD1 (5 bases). The sample was PBMCs, taken from a glioma patient whose treatment included an IDH1 peptide vaccine. The CDR3 reads CASSFGRTGHIDLWANVLTF. The CDR3 DNA follows: TGCGCCAGCAGCTTTGGGCGCACAGGACATATTGACCTCTGGGCCAACGTCCTGACTTTC.